The T cell receptor (beta chain) described here comes from a study of early T cells in non-severe SARS-CoV-2 infection. Study at large: With bulk RNA from unsorted whole blood as input, sequencing yielded unpaired chains. Study-wide results and caveats: Reliance on VDJdb matching favored anti-spike CD8 responses; private and CD4 specificities were missed.

As part of library construction, unique molecular identifiers were attached to individual cDNA molecules. MiXCR, applied by TCRdb to the 5' RACE reads, yields one record per CDR3 protein. The repertoire holds around 80,000 distinct CDR3 sequences, approximately 15% seen once, with more than 1.2% in the top ten. This clonotype was counted ten times or more. What it binds is not known. This receptor was taken from an adult who was a healthcare worker with PCR-confirmed SARS-CoV-2 infection or an uninfected control (not recorded which). Sequenced: whole blood.

The DNA for the CDR3 is TGTGCCAGCAGCCAACGGGCTCAAGAGACCCAGTACTTC. Protein product: CASSQRAQETQYF. This chain uses TRBV3-1 with TRBJ2-5; D gene ambiguous. V lost 2 bases, J lost 2 bases, and 6 bases lay in between. The CDR3 length is 13 residues. Germline CDR1 LGHDT, CDR2 YNNKEL (reference sequence).